This T cell receptor (beta chain) was identified in a study of blood T cell repertoires in COVID-19. Overall study: Sample material is recorded as cDNA or gDNA derived from T cells, B-cell-depleted T cells, or PBMCs.

The assay was immunoSEQ multiplex PCR, and TCRdb's table has in-frame clones only and misses some. The sample shows fewer than 500,000 clones, nearly 90% of them seen only once. The CDR3 contains 15 residues. The V end lost 0 bases, the J end lost 5 bases, and 13 bases lay between the germline ends. Germline-derived CDR1 and CDR2 are SGHRS and YFSETQ. This rearrangement joins TRBV5-1 to TRBJ2-3; D unresolved. The sequencing sample was made of PBMCs or T cells enriched from blood (not recorded which). The TCR originated in a woman younger than 35 with acute COVID-19. CDR3 amino acids: CASSLASPGVDTQYF. Written as DNA, the CDR3 is TGCGCCAGCAGCTTGGCGAGTCCCGGTGTAGATACGCAGTATTTT.